This TCR beta chain was captured by sequencing in a study of cytomegalovirus exposure and HLA in healthy donors. On the study more broadly: Assignment to the Caucasian-associated ancestry cluster applied to about 80% of the approximately 420 genotyped donors. Findings of the study overall: An analysis was carried out at a later point. It showed that HLA-associated TCR beta chains were more clonally expanded than equally common non-associated chains. TRBV6-2, TRBV6-3 and some other V segments were unresolvable in 87-base-pair reads.

With regard to this clone: The antigen is not known.

Primers for the PCR totalled 60 Vbeta and 13 Jbeta. Assay used: immunoSEQ multiplex PCR; TCRdb lists only in-frame clones, some missing. Altogether some 150,000 clones are present, 73% being singletons, with the ten largest covering around an eighth. Nominally healthy donors provided the samples, though records likely missed some immune exposures. Per the germline V gene, CDR1 is SNHLY and CDR2 is FYNNEI. The V gene lost 8 bases and the J gene lost 0 bases, with 20 bases spanning the gap. This CDR3 has 16 amino acids. The sample was PBMCs. The chain combines TRBV2 with TRBJ2-7, with D unresolved. This clonotype was obtained from a human donor in good health. CDR3 coding DNA: TGTGCCAGCCTATATCGACCGAGGATGGGCTCCTACGAGCAGTACTTC. As protein: CASLYRPRMGSYEQYF. Complete variable domain (other parts from reference TRBV2 and TRBJ2-7): EPEVTQTPSHQVTQMGQEVILRCVPISNHLYFYWYRQILGQKVEFLVSFYNNEISEKSEIFDDQFSVERPDGSNFTLKIRSTKLEDSAMYFCASLYRPRMGSYEQYFGPGTRLTVT.